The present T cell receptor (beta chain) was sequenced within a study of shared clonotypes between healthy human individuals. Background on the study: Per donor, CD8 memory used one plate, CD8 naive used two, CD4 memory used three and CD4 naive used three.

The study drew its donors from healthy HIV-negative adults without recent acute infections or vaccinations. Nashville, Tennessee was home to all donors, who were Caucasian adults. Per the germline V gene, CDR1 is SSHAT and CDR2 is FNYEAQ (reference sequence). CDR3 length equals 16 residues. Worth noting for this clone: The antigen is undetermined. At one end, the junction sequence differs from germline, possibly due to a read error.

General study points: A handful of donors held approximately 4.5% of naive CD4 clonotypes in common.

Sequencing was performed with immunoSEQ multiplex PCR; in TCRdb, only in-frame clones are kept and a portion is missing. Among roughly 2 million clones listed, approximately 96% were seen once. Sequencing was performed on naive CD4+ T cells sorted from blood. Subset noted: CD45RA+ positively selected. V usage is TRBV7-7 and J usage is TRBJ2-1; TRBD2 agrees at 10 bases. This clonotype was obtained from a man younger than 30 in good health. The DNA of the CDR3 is TGTGCTAGCAGCTTAACCAGCGGGGGGGTGTCCAATGAGCAGTTCTTC. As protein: CASSLTSGGVSNEQFF.